These 10 T cell receptor beta chains were all obtained from the same sample, sequenced in a study of CD8 T cells in ankylosing spondylitis. TCRdb called the 5' RACE reads again in MiXCR, with one record for every CDR3 protein. The profile shows around 300,000 distinct CDR3 sequences, less than 25% of them singletons. Source material: blood, either unsorted or a sorted T cell fraction (not recorded which). These receptors were obtained from a female donor with ankylosing spondylitis or in good health (not recorded which).

This clonotype was detected ten times or more. The genes are TRBV29-1 and TRBJ2-2, with 7 bases that match TRBD1. Germline V lookup: CDR1 SQVTM, CDR2 ANQGSEA. This CDR3 region has 13 residues. The V gene end was trimmed by 8 bases and the J gene end by 4 bases; junction bases not matched to a gene: 7. DNA of the CDR3: TGCAGCTCTGGACAGGACCTCACCGGGGAGCTGTTTTTT. Translated: CSSGQDLTGELFF.

This clonotype has a count of ten or more. CDR3 sequence (DNA): TGCGCCAGCAGCCAAGGGAGGGACAGGAACACTGAAGCTTTCTTT. This translates into CASSQGRDRNTEAFF. The chain is built from TRBV4-3 and TRBJ1-1; 7 bases match TRBD1. This CDR3 has 15 amino acids. Germline CDR1 is LGHNA and CDR2 is YSLEER. Trimming cost V 1 base and J 1 base; bases outside gene matches: 3.

This chain links TRBV18 with TRBJ2-1, with D maybe TRBD2 (7 bases). This CDR3 has 17 residues. V was shortened by 6 bases and J by 2 bases, with 20 bases between the two germline ends. Looked up from germline, CDR1 is KGHSH and CDR2 is LQKENI. The CDR3 DNA reads as TGTGCCAGCTCGTCGACAGGTTCGGCGGGAGCCTACAATGAGCAGTTCTTC. Residues: CASSSTGSAGAYNEQFF.

The CDR3 region has the DNA TGCAGTGCTGTACAAACTCATCAAACTAGCGGGAAAATCCTCCCTAGCACAGATACGCAGTATTTT. Residues: CSAVQTHQTSGKILPSTDTQYF. This chain connects TRBV20-1 to TRBJ2-3, with TRBD2 identical over 10 bases. V was pared by 5 bases and J by 0 bases, with 26 bases of the junction left unmatched. This CDR3 comprises 22 residues. Germline V gene data show CDR1 as DFQATT and CDR2 as SNEGSKA (reference sequence).

The J gene is TRBJ1-1, the V gene TRBV15; possible D gene TRBD1, 6 bases. Per the germline V gene, CDR1 is LNHNV and CDR2 is YYDKDF (reference sequence). The CDR3 runs 15 residues. With 1 base removed from V and 1 base from J, the gap between germline ends came to 10 bases. This CDR3 reads CATSRVTGRNTEAFF. The CDR3 DNA sequence: TGTGCCACCAGCAGAGTGACAGGCCGGAACACTGAAGCTTTCTTT.

This clonotype was observed a handful of times. V usage is TRBV5-6 and J usage is TRBJ1-1, with D uncertain. The ends were cut back, 0 bases at V and 5 bases at J, with 17 bases in the middle. CDR1 is SGHDT, CDR2 YYEEEE, per germline. The CDR3 spans 16 residues. CDR3 in amino acids: CASSLETPSLMTEAFF. The CDR3 nucleotides are TGTGCCAGCAGCTTGGAAACACCTTCTTTAATGACTGAAGCTTTCTTT.

In its sample, this clonotype was seen many times. V usage is TRBV5-1 and J usage is TRBJ2-2; TRBD1 is a possible D gene (6 bases). Trimming stripped 4 bases from V and 7 bases from J, with 11 bases between. The CDR3 runs to 13 residues. Germline V gives CDR1 SGHRS, CDR2 YFSETQ. CDR3 coding DNA: TGCGCCAGCAGCATTACAGGGAACGGGGAGCTGTTTTTT. The encoded protein is CASSITGNGELFF.

This clonotype was seen only a few times. V gene TRBV6-1 combines with J gene TRBJ2-7, with D unresolved. V lost 5 bases and J lost 5, with 13 bases in between. CDR3 size: 13 residues. Germline V lookup: CDR1 MNHNS, CDR2 SASEGT. The chain's CDR3 is CASSRMPGHEQYF. In DNA form, the CDR3 reads TGTGCCAGCAGTCGAATGCCTGGGCACGAGCAGTACTTC.

This clonotype appeared many times. V usage is TRBV7-2 and J usage is TRBJ2-7; the D call may be TRBD1 or TRBD2 (5 bases each). CDR3 length: 13 residues. Germline lookup yields CDR1 SGHTA and CDR2 FQGNSA. The germline V and J ends were trimmed by 2 bases and 5 bases, with 10 bases remaining between them. This CDR3 is CASSLMGVDEQYF. As DNA, the CDR3 is TGTGCCAGCAGCTTAATGGGGGTCGACGAGCAGTACTTC.

This clonotype occurred a few times. The rearrangement joins TRBV7-2 to TRBJ2-5; D assignment may be TRBD1 or TRBD2 (6 bases each). Trimming pared 4 bases from V and 3 bases from J, leaving 15 bases between. Germline values: CDR1 SGHTA, CDR2 FQGNSA. The CDR3 consists of 15 residues. CDR3 sequence (DNA): TGTGCCAGCAGCTGGGTGGGGGGCGCCGAAGAGACCCAGTACTTC. Encoded protein: CASSWVGGAEETQYF.